This T cell receptor (beta chain) was profiled in a study of human T cells and chemical hapten exposure. As for the study in general: Per-sample TCR yield variability stemmed mainly from small pooled library volume differences. Findings and limits, study-wide: The number of TCRs over 1 in 1000 frequency stayed unchanged after DPC.

Turning to this clonotype: Its matching antigen is unknown.

V lost 5 bases and J lost 0; bases outside the gene matches: 9. The CDR3 sequence is 16 residues long. Individual cDNA molecules in this library carried unique molecular identifiers. A single record per CDR3 protein comes from TCRdb applying MiXCR to the RACE reads. The repertoire has approximately 90,000 distinct CDR3 sequences, just under 9% of them found once; the top ten carry around 2.8%. Time point here: healthy volunteer bleed at 2 weeks. RNA extraction used unfractionated whole blood as the source of total RNA. This clonotype was sampled from a female donor in good health. Some clones in this sample may be carry-over from other donors' samples. The material sequenced was whole blood. The rearrangement links TRBV12-3 or TRBV12-4 to TRBJ1-2, with 7 nucleotides matching TRBD1. The DNA of the CDR3 is TGTGCCAGCAGTCCCCTGGGACAGAACTCTAACTATGGCTACACCTTC. It yields the protein CASSPLGQNSNYGYTF.